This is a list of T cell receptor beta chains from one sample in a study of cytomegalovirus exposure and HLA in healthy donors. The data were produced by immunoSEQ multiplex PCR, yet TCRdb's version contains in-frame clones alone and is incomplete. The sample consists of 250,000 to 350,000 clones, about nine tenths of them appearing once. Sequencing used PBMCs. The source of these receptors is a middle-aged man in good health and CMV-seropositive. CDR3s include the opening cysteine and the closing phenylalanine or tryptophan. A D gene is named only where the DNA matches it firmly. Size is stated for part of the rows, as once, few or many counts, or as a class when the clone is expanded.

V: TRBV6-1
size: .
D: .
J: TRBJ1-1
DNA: TGTGCCAGCAGGCGGAACACTGAAGCTTTCTTT
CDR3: CASRRNTEAFF

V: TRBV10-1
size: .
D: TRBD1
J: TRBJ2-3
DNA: TGCGCCAGCAGTGAGTGGACAGGAGATACGCAGTATTTT
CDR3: CASSEWTGDTQYF

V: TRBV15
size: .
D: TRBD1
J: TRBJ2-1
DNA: TGTGCCACCAGCAGAGAAGGGACAGGGTACAATGAGCAGTTCTTC
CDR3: CATSREGTGYNEQFF

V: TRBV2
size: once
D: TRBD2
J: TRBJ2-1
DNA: TGTGCCAGCAGTGGACTAGCGCCCTCCTACAATGAGCAGTTCTTC
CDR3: CASSGLAPSYNEQFF

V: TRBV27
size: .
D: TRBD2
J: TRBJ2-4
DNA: TGTGCCAGCAGTTCGGGACTAGCGGGAGGTGTAGGCAAAAACATTCAGTACTTC
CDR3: CASSSGLAGGVGKNIQYF

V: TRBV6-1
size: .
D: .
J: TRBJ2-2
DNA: TGTGCCAGCAGTGAATGGGCAGCGAACACCGGGGAGCTGTTTTTT
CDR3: CASSEWAANTGELFF

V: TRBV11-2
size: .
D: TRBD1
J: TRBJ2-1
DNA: TGTGCCAGCAGCCCCCCGGGGACAGCCTACAATGAGCAGTTCTTC
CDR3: CASSPPGTAYNEQFF

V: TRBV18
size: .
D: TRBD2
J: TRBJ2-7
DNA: TGTGCCAGCTCACCCCCGGGACTAGCGGGAGGAGACGAGCAGTACTTC
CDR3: CASSPPGLAGGDEQYF

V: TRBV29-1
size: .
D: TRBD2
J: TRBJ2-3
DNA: TGCAGCGTTGAAGGGACTAGCGGAAAAGATACGCAGTATTTT
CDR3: CSVEGTSGKDTQYF

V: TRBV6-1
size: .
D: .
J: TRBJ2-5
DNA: TGTGCCAGCAGGTCGTCCGGAGGGGAGACCCAGTACTTC
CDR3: CASRSSGGETQYF

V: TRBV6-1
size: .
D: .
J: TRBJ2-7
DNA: TGTGCCAGCAGTGAGAGGATCCCGTACGAGCAGTACTTC
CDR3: CASSERIPYEQYF

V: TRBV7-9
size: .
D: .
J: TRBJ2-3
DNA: TGTGCCAGCAGCTTATCGGAGGATACGCAGTATTTT
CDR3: CASSLSEDTQYF